Listed below are T cell receptor beta chains from one sample, sequenced in a study of cytomegalovirus exposure and HLA in healthy donors. TCRdb's copy holds only in-frame clones and misses some; the assay was immunoSEQ multiplex PCR. This sample has about 130,000 clones, with about 74% found just once. The specimen was PBMCs. The receptors shown here come from a man aged 40-50 years in good health and CMV-seronegative. CDR3s include the opening cysteine and the closing phenylalanine or tryptophan. D genes are given only for firm matches. Rows may omit the clone size; those that give it use once, few, many or a size class.

j_call d_call v_call clone_size cdr3_nt cdr3_aa
TRBJ2-2 TRBD1 TRBV10-3 NA TGTGCCATCAGTGAGTGGGACAGGGACACCGGGGAGCTGTTTTTT CAISEWDRDTGELFF
TRBJ2-1 TRBD2 TRBV18 NA TGTGCCAGCTCAGTGACTAGCGGATCCTACAATGAGCAGTTCTTC CASSVTSGSYNEQFF
TRBJ1-5 TRBD1 TRBV27 NA TGTGCCAGCCGACCGCTGGGACAGGGGGGCCAGCATTTT CASRPLGQGGQHF
TRBJ1-6 NA TRBV5-1 NA TGCGCCAGCAGCTCCGGACAAGGCGATTCACCCCTCCACTTT CASSSGQGDSPLHF
TRBJ1-2 NA TRBV28 NA TGTGCCAGCAGTTTTGGACAGCAGAAAGACTATGGCTACACCTTC CASSFGQQKDYGYTF
TRBJ2-7 NA TRBV7-9 NA TGTGCCAGCAGCGACAATGGGTTTCCGTACTTC CASSDNGFPYF
TRBJ2-7 TRBD1 TRBV27 NA TGTGCCAGCAGTTTATTGGGACAGAACTCCTACGAGCAGTACTTC CASSLLGQNSYEQYF
TRBJ2-3 TRBD2 TRBV7-9 once TGTGCCAGCAGCCGAGCCCTAGCGGGGAACACAGATACGCAGTATTTT CASSRALAGNTDTQYF
TRBJ2-1 TRBD1 TRBV7-9 NA TGTGCCAGCAGCTCAAACAGGGGGCGTTACAATGAGCAGTTCTTC CASSSNRGRYNEQFF
TRBJ2-5 TRBD2 TRBV19 NA TGTGCCAGTAGTATGGGAGGGAATCAAGAGACCCAGTACTTC CASSMGGNQETQYF
TRBJ2-1 NA TRBV27 NA TGTGCCAGCAGTTTATCGTTGCTACTTCCCGCAAATGAGCAGTTCTTC CASSLSLLLPANEQFF
TRBJ2-1 NA TRBV19 NA TGTGCCAGTAGCTTCCAGGGTCACAATGAGCAGTTCTTC CASSFQGHNEQFF
TRBJ1-3 NA TRBV30 NA TGTGCCTGGAGTGTCTCAGGGACTCCTGGAAACACCATATATTTT CAWSVSGTPGNTIYF
TRBJ2-1 NA TRBV11-3 NA TGTGCCAGCAGCTCATACCCCCGGGACAACAATGAGCAGTTCTTC CASSSYPRDNNEQFF
TRBJ2-5 NA TRBV29-1 few TGCAGCGTTGCAATGCATTCCGGGTTCGGAATCGGAGAGACCCAGTACTTC CSVAMHSGFGIGETQYF
TRBJ1-2 TRBD1 TRBV6-5 NA TGTGCCAGCAGTTACCTAAGGGGGACAGGGAATGGCTACACCTTC CASSYLRGTGNGYTF
TRBJ2-7 NA TRBV9 few TGTGCCAGCAGCGGCGACTACGAGCAGTACTTC CASSGDYEQYF
TRBJ1-1 NA TRBV7-9 NA TGTGCCAGCAGCCGTTTCTCGGGGGAGACAAGGGGAACTGAAGCTTTCTTT CASSRFSGETRGTEAFF
TRBJ2-1 NA TRBV5-1 once TGCGCCAGCAGGAGACCAGGGTCCAGGGACAATGAGCAGTTCTTC CASRRPGSRDNEQFF
TRBJ2-1 TRBD2 TRBV30 NA TGTGCCCACGGGGGGTCGAGCTCCTACAATGAGCAGTTCTTC CAHGGSSSYNEQFF
TRBJ2-5 TRBD1 TRBV2 NA TGTGCCAGCAGTGACCCCCGGGACAGGGACTATGAGACCCAGTACTTC CASSDPRDRDYETQYF
TRBJ2-1 TRBD1 TRBV6-1 NA TGTGCCAGCAGTGAAGCGACAGGGTATGAGCAGTTCTTC CASSEATGYEQFF
TRBJ2-7 NA TRBV2 NA TGTGCCAGCAGTGTAGGCATGCGGGCCTACGAGCAGTACTTC CASSVGMRAYEQYF
TRBJ1-4 TRBD1 TRBV19 NA TGTGCCAGCCAGACAGGGGTCTATGAAAAACTGTTTTTT CASQTGVYEKLFF
TRBJ2-1 TRBD1 TRBV9 NA TGTGCCAGCGGACAGGGGTGGGCGTTAACCTACAATGAGCAGTTCTTC CASGQGWALTYNEQFF
TRBJ1-5 NA TRBV19 NA TGTGCCAGCGCCTCAGGGGATAGCAATCAGCCCCAGCATTTT CASASGDSNQPQHF
TRBJ2-7 TRBD1 TRBV5-6 NA TGTGCCAGCAGCCCTAACCCTACAGGGGGCGGCGAGCAGTACTTC CASSPNPTGGGEQYF
TRBJ1-5 NA TRBV7-2 NA TGTGCCAGCAGCCGAACCTTAGTCCCCAGGGGACAGCCCCAGCATTTT CASSRTLVPRGQPQHF
TRBJ2-3 NA TRBV7-2 NA TGTGCCAGCAGCGCCTCCCCTAGCGTCATCACAGATACGCAGTATTTT CASSASPSVITDTQYF
TRBJ2-7 TRBD2 TRBV4-1 NA TGCGCCAGCAGCCAAGATAGCGGGAGTTTCTCCCTCGAGCAGTACTTC CASSQDSGSFSLEQYF
TRBJ2-3 NA TRBV5-1 NA TGCGCCAGCAGCGTTGACAAGGTAGATACGCAGTATTTT CASSVDKVDTQYF
TRBJ2-7 NA TRBV6-1 NA TGTGCCAGCAGTCAGGGGACGGGAATCTACGAGCAGTACTTC CASSQGTGIYEQYF